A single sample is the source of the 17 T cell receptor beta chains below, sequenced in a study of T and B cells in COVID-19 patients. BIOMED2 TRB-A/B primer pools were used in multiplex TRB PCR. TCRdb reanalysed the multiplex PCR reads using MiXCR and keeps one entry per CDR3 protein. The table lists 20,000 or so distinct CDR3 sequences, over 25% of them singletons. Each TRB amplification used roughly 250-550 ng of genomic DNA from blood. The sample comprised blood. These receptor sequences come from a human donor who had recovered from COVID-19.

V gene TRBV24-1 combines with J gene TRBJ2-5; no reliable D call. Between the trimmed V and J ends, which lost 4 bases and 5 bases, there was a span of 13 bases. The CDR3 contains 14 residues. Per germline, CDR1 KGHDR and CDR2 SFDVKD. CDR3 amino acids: CATSDRSLGETQYF. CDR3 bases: TGTGCCACCAGTGACCGTTCTCTAGGCGAGACCCAGTACTTC.

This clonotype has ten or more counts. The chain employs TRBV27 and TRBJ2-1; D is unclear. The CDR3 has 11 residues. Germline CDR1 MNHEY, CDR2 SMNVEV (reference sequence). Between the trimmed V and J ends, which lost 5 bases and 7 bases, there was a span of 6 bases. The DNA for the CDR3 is TGTGCCAGCAGTCATTTGAATGAGCAGTTCTTC. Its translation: CASSHLNEQFF.

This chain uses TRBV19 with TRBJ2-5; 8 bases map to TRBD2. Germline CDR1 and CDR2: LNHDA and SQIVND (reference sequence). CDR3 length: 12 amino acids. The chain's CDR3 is CVSSTSGETQYF. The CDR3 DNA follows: TGTGTTAGTAGTACTAGCGGAGAGACCCAGTACTTC.

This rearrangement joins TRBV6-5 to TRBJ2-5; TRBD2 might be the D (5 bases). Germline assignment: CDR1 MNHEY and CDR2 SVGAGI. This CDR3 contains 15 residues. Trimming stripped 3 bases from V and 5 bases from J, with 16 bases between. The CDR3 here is CASSYFSGLTETQYF. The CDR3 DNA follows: TGTGCCAGCAGTTATTTCTCCGGACTTACGGAGACCCAGTACTTC.

This CDR3 reads CASRRDSGGGNTIYF. CDR3 nucleotides: TGTGCCAGCAGGCGGGACTCGGGCGGTGGCAACACCATATATTTT. The chain uses TRBV6-1 and TRBJ1-3; tentatively, D is TRBD1 (5 bases). Trimming removed 6 bases from V and 7 bases from J, with 19 bases in between. The CDR3 loop spans 15 amino acids. CDR1 is MNHNS, CDR2 SASEGT, per germline.

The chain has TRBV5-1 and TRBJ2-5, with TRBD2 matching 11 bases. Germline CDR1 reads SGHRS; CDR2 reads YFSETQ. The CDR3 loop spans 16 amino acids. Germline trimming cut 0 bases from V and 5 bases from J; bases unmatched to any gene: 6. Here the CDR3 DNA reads TGCGCCAGCAGCTTGGCCCTAGCGGGGGGTCTGGAGACCCAGTACTTC. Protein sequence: CASSLALAGGLETQYF.

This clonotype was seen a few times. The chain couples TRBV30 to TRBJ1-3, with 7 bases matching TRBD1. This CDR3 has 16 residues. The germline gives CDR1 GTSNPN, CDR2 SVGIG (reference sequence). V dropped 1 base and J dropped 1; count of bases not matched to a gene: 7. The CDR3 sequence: CAWSGISRGSGNTIYF. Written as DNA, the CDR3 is TGTGCCTGGAGTGGCATAAGCAGGGGGTCTGGAAACACCATATATTTT.

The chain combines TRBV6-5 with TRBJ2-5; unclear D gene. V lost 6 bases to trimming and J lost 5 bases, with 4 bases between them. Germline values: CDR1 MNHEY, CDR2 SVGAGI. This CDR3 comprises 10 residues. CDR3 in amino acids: CASRLETQYF. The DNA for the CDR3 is TGTGCCAGCAGGTTGGAGACCCAGTACTTC.

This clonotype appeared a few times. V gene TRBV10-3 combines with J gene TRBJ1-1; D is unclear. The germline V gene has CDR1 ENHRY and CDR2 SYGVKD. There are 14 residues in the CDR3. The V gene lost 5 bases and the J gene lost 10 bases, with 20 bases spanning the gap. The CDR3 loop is CAISPSLGGVGAFF. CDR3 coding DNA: TGTGCCATCAGTCCTTCCCTCGGTGGGGTAGGAGCTTTCTTT.

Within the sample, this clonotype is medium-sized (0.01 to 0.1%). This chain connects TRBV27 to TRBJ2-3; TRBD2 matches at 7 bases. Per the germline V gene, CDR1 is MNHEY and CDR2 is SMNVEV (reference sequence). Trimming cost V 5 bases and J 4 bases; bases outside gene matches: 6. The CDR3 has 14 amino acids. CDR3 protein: CASSPGLGADTQYF. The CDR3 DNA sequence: TGTGCCAGCAGTCCCGGACTAGGTGCAGATACGCAGTATTTT.

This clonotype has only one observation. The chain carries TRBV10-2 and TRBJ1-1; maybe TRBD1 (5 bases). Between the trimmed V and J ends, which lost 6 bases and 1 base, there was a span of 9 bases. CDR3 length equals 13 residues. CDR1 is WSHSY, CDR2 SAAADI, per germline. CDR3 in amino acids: CASREDKNTEAFF. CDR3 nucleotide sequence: TGCGCCAGCAGGGAGGACAAGAACACTGAAGCTTTCTTT.

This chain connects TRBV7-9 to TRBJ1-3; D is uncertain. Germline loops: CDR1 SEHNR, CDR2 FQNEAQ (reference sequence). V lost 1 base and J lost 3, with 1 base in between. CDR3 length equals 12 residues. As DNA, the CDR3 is TGTGCCAGCAGCTTAGTTGGAAACACCATATATTTT. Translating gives CASSLVGNTIYF. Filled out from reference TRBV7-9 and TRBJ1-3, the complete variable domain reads DTGVSQNPRHKITKRGQNVTFRCDPISEHNRLYWYRQTLGQGPEFLTYFQNEAQLEKSRLLSDRFSAERPKGSFSTLEIQRTEQGDSAMYLCASSLVGNTIYFGEGSWLTVV.

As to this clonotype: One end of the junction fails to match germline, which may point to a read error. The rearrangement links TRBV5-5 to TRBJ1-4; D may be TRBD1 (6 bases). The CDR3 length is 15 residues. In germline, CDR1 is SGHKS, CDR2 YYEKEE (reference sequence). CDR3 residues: CASSGGGGTNEKLFF. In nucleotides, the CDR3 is TGCGCCAGCAGCGGAGGGGGGGGAACTAATGAAAAACTGTTTTTT. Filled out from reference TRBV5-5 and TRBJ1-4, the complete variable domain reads DAGVTQSPTHLIKTRGQQVTLRCSPISGHKSVSWYQQVLGQGPQFIFQYYEKEERGRGNFPDRFSARQFPNYSSELNVNALLLGDSALYLCASSGGGGTNEKLFFGSGTQLSVL.

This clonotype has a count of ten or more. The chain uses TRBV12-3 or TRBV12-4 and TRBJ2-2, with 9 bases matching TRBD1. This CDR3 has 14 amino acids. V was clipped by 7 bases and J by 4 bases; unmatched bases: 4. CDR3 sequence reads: CASTRQGGTGELFF. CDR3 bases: TGTGCCAGCACCCGACAGGGGGGCACCGGGGAGCTGTTTTTT.

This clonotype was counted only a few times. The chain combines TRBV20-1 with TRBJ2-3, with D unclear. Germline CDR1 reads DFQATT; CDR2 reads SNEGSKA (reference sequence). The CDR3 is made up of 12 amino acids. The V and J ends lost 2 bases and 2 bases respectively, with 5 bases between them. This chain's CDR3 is CSARPATDTQYF. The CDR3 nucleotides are TGCAGTGCTAGACCAGCCACAGATACGCAGTATTTT.

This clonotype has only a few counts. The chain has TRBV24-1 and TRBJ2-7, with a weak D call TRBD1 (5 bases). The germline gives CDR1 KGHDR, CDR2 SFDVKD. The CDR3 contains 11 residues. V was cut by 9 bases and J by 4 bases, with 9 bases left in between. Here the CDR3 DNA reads TGTGCCACCGGCCAGGGTTACGAGCAGTACTTC. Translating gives CATGQGYEQYF.

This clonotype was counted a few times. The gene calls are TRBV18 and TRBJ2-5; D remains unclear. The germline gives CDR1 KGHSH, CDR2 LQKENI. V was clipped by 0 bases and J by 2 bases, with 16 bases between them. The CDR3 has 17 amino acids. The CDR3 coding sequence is TGTGCCAGCTCACCACCGCAGGAACACGAAATTCAAGAGACCCAGTACTTC. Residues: CASSPPQEHEIQETQYF. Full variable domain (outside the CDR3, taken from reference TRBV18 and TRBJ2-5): NAGVMQNPRHLVRRRGQEARLRCSPMKGHSHVYWYRQLPEEGLKFMVYLQKENIIDESGMPKERFSAEFPKEGPSILRIQQVVRGDSAAYFCASSPPQEHEIQETQYFGPGTRLLVL.